This is a list of T cell receptor beta chains from one sample in a study of Graves' ophthalmopathy and Graves' hyperthyroidism. MiXCR, applied by TCRdb to the multiplex PCR reads, yields one record per CDR3 protein. The sample lists about 660,000 distinct CDR3 sequences, more than 40% seen once, with 2.5% to 3.5% in the top ten. The sequenced material came from peripheral blood. These receptors were taken from an adult man with Graves' ophthalmopathy. Each CDR3 is given with its conserved first and last residue. The D gene is left open where the match is weak. For some rows the clone size is stated as once, few or many, or as a class when expanded; others skip it.

clone size: NA; D gene: NA; V gene: TRBV3-1; J gene: TRBJ2-2; CDR3 DNA: TGTGCCAGCAGCCAATCTAGCGTCGCCGGGGAGCTGTTTTTT; CDR3 protein: CASSQSSVAGELFF
clone size: NA; D gene: TRBD2; V gene: TRBV10-2; J gene: TRBJ2-2; CDR3 DNA: TGCGCCAGCAGGGCCGGGACTAGCAATGGGGAGCTGTTTTTT; CDR3 protein: CASRAGTSNGELFF
clone size: many; D gene: NA; V gene: TRBV9; J gene: TRBJ2-7; CDR3 DNA: TGTGCCAGCAGCAGGGACCCCCAAAGCTCCTACGAGCAGTACTTC; CDR3 protein: CASSRDPQSSYEQYF
clone size: NA; D gene: NA; V gene: TRBV15; J gene: TRBJ2-6; CDR3 DNA: TGTGCCGTCAGTCTAGGGGCTGGGGCCAACGTCCTGACTTTC; CDR3 protein: CAVSLGAGANVLTF
clone size: once; D gene: NA; V gene: TRBV10-3; J gene: TRBJ2-7; CDR3 DNA: TGTGCCATCAAGGGGGCCTACGAGCAGTACTTC; CDR3 protein: CAIKGAYEQYF
clone size: NA; D gene: TRBD1; V gene: TRBV9; J gene: TRBJ1-6; CDR3 DNA: TGTGCCAGCAGCCCAGGGGGGACGGGAAATTCACCCCTCCACTTT; CDR3 protein: CASSPGGTGNSPLHF
clone size: many; D gene: NA; V gene: TRBV9; J gene: TRBJ1-1; CDR3 DNA: TGTGCCAGCAGCCCTCACAGGAACCTGGGGACTGAAGCTTTCTTT; CDR3 protein: CASSPHRNLGTEAFF
clone size: few; D gene: TRBD2; V gene: TRBV9; J gene: TRBJ2-2; CDR3 DNA: TGTGCCAGCAGCGTAGTTAGCGGGAGGTCCGGGGAGCTGTTTTTT; CDR3 protein: CASSVVSGRSGELFF
clone size: few; D gene: TRBD1; V gene: TRBV5-1; J gene: TRBJ2-7; CDR3 DNA: TGCGCCAGCAGCTTCGGGACAGGGAACTACGAGCAGTACTTC; CDR3 protein: CASSFGTGNYEQYF
clone size: many; D gene: TRBD1; V gene: TRBV19; J gene: TRBJ1-5; CDR3 DNA: TGTGCCAGTAGTACTTCAGGGGGCAGGCAGCCCCAGCATTTT; CDR3 protein: CASSTSGGRQPQHF
clone size: NA; D gene: NA; V gene: TRBV5-1; J gene: TRBJ1-1; CDR3 DNA: TGCGCCAGCAGCTTTGGCCACCTGAACACTGAAGCTTTCTTT; CDR3 protein: CASSFGHLNTEAFF
clone size: NA; D gene: TRBD1; V gene: TRBV11-2; J gene: TRBJ2-5; CDR3 DNA: TGTGCCAGCAACCTACTCGGACAGGGGGCAGAGACCCAGTACTTC; CDR3 protein: CASNLLGQGAETQYF
clone size: once; D gene: NA; V gene: TRBV20-1; J gene: TRBJ2-7; CDR3 DNA: TGCAGTGCTAGTGACCAGAGAGGGGGCTACGAGCAGTACTTC; CDR3 protein: CSASDQRGGYEQYF
clone size: NA; D gene: NA; V gene: TRBV20-1; J gene: TRBJ1-4; CDR3 DNA: TGCAGTGCTAGAGATCGGCAGGAGGCTAATGAAAAACTGTTTTTT; CDR3 protein: CSARDRQEANEKLFF
clone size: many; D gene: TRBD1; V gene: TRBV19; J gene: TRBJ1-5; CDR3 DNA: TGTGCCAGTAGTATCCCCGCCAGGCAGGGGGTGTATCAGCCCCAGCATTTT; CDR3 protein: CASSIPARQGVYQPQHF
clone size: NA; D gene: TRBD1; V gene: TRBV7-2; J gene: TRBJ1-5; CDR3 DNA: TGTGCCTGGAGCGTCGACAGGGCTGGCAATCAGCCCCAGCATTTT; CDR3 protein: CAWSVDRAGNQPQHF
clone size: NA; D gene: TRBD2; V gene: TRBV10-3; J gene: TRBJ2-5; CDR3 DNA: TGTGCCATCAGTGAGAACCCGACTAGCGTGGGAGAGACCCAGTACTTC; CDR3 protein: CAISENPTSVGETQYF
clone size: NA; D gene: TRBD1; V gene: TRBV6-5; J gene: TRBJ1-2; CDR3 DNA: TGTGCCAGCAGTTACGGACGAGGGACAGGGGGCGGCTACACCTTC; CDR3 protein: CASSYGRGTGGGYTF
clone size: NA; D gene: NA; V gene: TRBV2; J gene: TRBJ1-2; CDR3 DNA: TGTGCCAGCAGTGAAAGGGCCGATGGCTACACCTTC; CDR3 protein: CASSERADGYTF
clone size: many; D gene: TRBD1; V gene: TRBV10-2; J gene: TRBJ2-7; CDR3 DNA: TGCGCCAGCAGTGAAAGGGACAGCGACGAGCAGTACTTC; CDR3 protein: CASSERDSDEQYF
clone size: NA; D gene: NA; V gene: TRBV10-3; J gene: TRBJ1-6; CDR3 DNA: TGTGCCATCAGTGAGCTAGCAGACTACTCACCCCTCCACTTT; CDR3 protein: CAISELADYSPLHF
clone size: few; D gene: NA; V gene: TRBV20-1; J gene: TRBJ2-7; CDR3 DNA: TGCAGTGCTACCCCTGGTAGCGCCGTCTACGAGCAGTACTTC; CDR3 protein: CSATPGSAVYEQYF
clone size: many; D gene: NA; V gene: TRBV19; J gene: TRBJ1-1; CDR3 DNA: TGTGCCAGTATCCCAGGAGGGCATAACACTGAAGCTTTCTTT; CDR3 protein: CASIPGGHNTEAFF
clone size: NA; D gene: NA; V gene: TRBV7-2; J gene: TRBJ2-5; CDR3 DNA: TGTGCCAGCAGCTTAGACTATATAGATACGCAGTACTTC; CDR3 protein: CASSLDYIDTQYF
clone size: NA; D gene: NA; V gene: TRBV10-3; J gene: TRBJ1-4; CDR3 DNA: TGTGCCATCAGTGAGAGGCAGGGTCGAGAAAAACTGTTTTTT; CDR3 protein: CAISERQGREKLFF
clone size: many; D gene: NA; V gene: TRBV7-6; J gene: TRBJ2-2; CDR3 DNA: TGTGCCAGCAGCGTAAAGGGGACCGGGGAGCTGTTTTTT; CDR3 protein: CASSVKGTGELFF
clone size: many; D gene: TRBD1; V gene: TRBV2; J gene: TRBJ1-2; CDR3 DNA: TGTGCCAGCAGCCGGGACAGGGACCCTATAGAGTATGGCTACACCTTC; CDR3 protein: CASSRDRDPIEYGYTF
clone size: NA; D gene: TRBD1; V gene: TRBV27; J gene: TRBJ2-7; CDR3 DNA: TGTGCCAGCAGTTCGAGGGGGCACCACGAGCAGTACTTC; CDR3 protein: CASSSRGHHEQYF
clone size: once; D gene: NA; V gene: TRBV6-1; J gene: TRBJ1-2; CDR3 DNA: TGTGCCAGCGGACTAACAGGAGAACGGGGCTACACCTTC; CDR3 protein: CASGLTGERGYTF
clone size: many; D gene: NA; V gene: TRBV12-3/TRBV12-4; J gene: TRBJ1-4; CDR3 DNA: TGTGCCAGCAGTACCGAGTTGGGGAGAGAAAAACTGTTTTTT; CDR3 protein: CASSTELGREKLFF
clone size: NA; D gene: TRBD1; V gene: TRBV7-2; J gene: TRBJ2-5; CDR3 DNA: TGTGCCAGCAGCTTAGCTTTCCCGGGACAGCAAGAGACCCAGTACTTC; CDR3 protein: CASSLAFPGQQETQYF
clone size: few; D gene: TRBD1; V gene: TRBV20-1; J gene: TRBJ1-5; CDR3 DNA: TGCAGTGTTCTGGACCGGGACAGATTGAATCAGCCCCAGCATTTT; CDR3 protein: CSVLDRDRLNQPQHF
clone size: NA; D gene: NA; V gene: TRBV4-1; J gene: TRBJ1-6; CDR3 DNA: TGCGCCAGCAGCCAAGATCCATCTTCGCCCCTCCACTTT; CDR3 protein: CASSQDPSSPLHF
clone size: many; D gene: NA; V gene: TRBV2; J gene: TRBJ1-3; CDR3 DNA: TGTGCCAGCAGTGAATCAGGAGGGTCTGGAAACACCATATATTTT; CDR3 protein: CASSESGGSGNTIYF
clone size: NA; D gene: NA; V gene: TRBV6-6; J gene: TRBJ2-7; CDR3 DNA: TGTGCCATCAGTTACCAGGGAGGCGAGCAGTACTTC; CDR3 protein: CAISYQGGEQYF
clone size: NA; D gene: NA; V gene: TRBV7-2; J gene: TRBJ1-5; CDR3 DNA: TGTGCCAGCAGTGGGAGGCTGCAACCCCAGCATTTT; CDR3 protein: CASSGRLQPQHF
clone size: many; D gene: NA; V gene: TRBV20-1; J gene: TRBJ2-7; CDR3 DNA: TGCAGTGCTAGAGCGACGGGGGGCCGCTACGAGCAGTACTTC; CDR3 protein: CSARATGGRYEQYF
clone size: few; D gene: NA; V gene: TRBV7-2; J gene: TRBJ2-5; CDR3 DNA: TGTGCCAGCTCACCACCACACCAAGAGACCCAGTACTTC; CDR3 protein: CASSPPHQETQYF
clone size: NA; D gene: NA; V gene: TRBV19; J gene: TRBJ2-2; CDR3 DNA: TGTGCCAGTAGTACGTCAAGTAGTAGGGGAATGGAAACCGGGGAGCTGTTTTTT; CDR3 protein: CASSTSSSRGMETGELFF
clone size: NA; D gene: NA; V gene: TRBV14; J gene: TRBJ2-3; CDR3 DNA: TGTGCCAGCAGCCAGGATTCTAGTGTCGATACGCAGTATTTT; CDR3 protein: CASSQDSSVDTQYF
clone size: few; D gene: NA; V gene: TRBV12-3/TRBV12-4; J gene: TRBJ1-1; CDR3 DNA: TGTGCCAGCAGCCAACCCCCCCCGTTTTTAGGGGCGAAAACTTTCTTT; CDR3 protein: CASSQPPPFLGAKTFF
clone size: many; D gene: TRBD1; V gene: TRBV7-3; J gene: TRBJ2-7; CDR3 DNA: TGTGCCAGCAGCCCACAGGGGGCGCCCTCCTACGAGCAGTACTTC; CDR3 protein: CASSPQGAPSYEQYF
clone size: many; D gene: TRBD2; V gene: TRBV10-3; J gene: TRBJ2-2; CDR3 DNA: TGTGCCATCAAGAGGACTAGCGGGGGGGCCAGCACCGGGGAGCTGTTTTTT; CDR3 protein: CAIKRTSGGASTGELFF
clone size: NA; D gene: NA; V gene: TRBV9; J gene: TRBJ1-1; CDR3 DNA: TGTGCCAGCAGGGCTTCCACTGAAGCTTTCTTT; CDR3 protein: CASRASTEAFF
clone size: NA; D gene: NA; V gene: TRBV13; J gene: TRBJ2-2; CDR3 DNA: TGTGCCAGCAGCCATCCCCGACAGGGAGGTTCGACCGGGGAGCTGTTTTTT; CDR3 protein: CASSHPRQGGSTGELFF
clone size: NA; D gene: NA; V gene: TRBV10-2; J gene: TRBJ1-2; CDR3 DNA: TGCGCCAGCAGATTATCTCAGGGGAATGGCTACACCTTC; CDR3 protein: CASRLSQGNGYTF
clone size: many; D gene: NA; V gene: TRBV29-1; J gene: TRBJ2-6; CDR3 DNA: TGCAGCGTTGCGGCAGCCTCTGGGGCCAACGTCCTGACTTTC; CDR3 protein: CSVAAASGANVLTF
clone size: NA; D gene: NA; V gene: TRBV10-3; J gene: TRBJ1-6; CDR3 DNA: TGTGCCATCTCCCGGCAGATCGATAATTCACCCCTCCACTTT; CDR3 protein: CAISRQIDNSPLHF
clone size: NA; D gene: NA; V gene: TRBV9; J gene: TRBJ1-6; CDR3 DNA: TGTGCCAGCAGCGTTAGTTCACCCCTCCACTTT; CDR3 protein: CASSVSSPLHF
clone size: NA; D gene: NA; V gene: TRBV9; J gene: TRBJ2-3; CDR3 DNA: TGTGCCAGCAGCGCTACCTCGGGGGCCACAGATACGCAGTATTTT; CDR3 protein: CASSATSGATDTQYF
clone size: many; D gene: TRBD2; V gene: TRBV4-3; J gene: TRBJ2-7; CDR3 DNA: TGCGCCAGCAGCCAAGATCACGGGGGGACCTACGAGCAGTACTTC; CDR3 protein: CASSQDHGGTYEQYF
clone size: NA; D gene: NA; V gene: TRBV7-9; J gene: TRBJ2-5; CDR3 DNA: TGTGCCAGCTCTCAGGGTATACTCAGGGCTCAAGAGACCCAGTACTTC; CDR3 protein: CASSQGILRAQETQYF
clone size: NA; D gene: NA; V gene: TRBV5-1; J gene: TRBJ1-6; CDR3 DNA: TGCGCCAGCAGCACGGGAAGGTCTACCCCGGACGATTCACCCCTCCACTTT; CDR3 protein: CASSTGRSTPDDSPLHF
clone size: NA; D gene: TRBD1; V gene: TRBV11-2; J gene: TRBJ1-5; CDR3 DNA: TGTGCCAGCAGCGGACAGGGGACTCAGCCCCAGCATTTT; CDR3 protein: CASSGQGTQPQHF
clone size: NA; D gene: TRBD2; V gene: TRBV25-1; J gene: TRBJ2-7; CDR3 DNA: TGTGCCAGCATTTATGGTGTAGCGGGAGAGTCCTACGAGCAGTACTTC; CDR3 protein: CASIYGVAGESYEQYF
clone size: NA; D gene: NA; V gene: TRBV10-3; J gene: TRBJ1-1; CDR3 DNA: TGTGCCAGCTCCGACGGGGAGGGACTGAACACTGAAGCTTTCTTT; CDR3 protein: CASSDGEGLNTEAFF
clone size: NA; D gene: NA; V gene: TRBV10-3; J gene: TRBJ1-2; CDR3 DNA: TGTGCCAGCAGTGCCGGAATCTCTAACTATGGCTACACCTTC; CDR3 protein: CASSAGISNYGYTF